This T cell receptor (beta chain) was sequenced during a study of blood T cell repertoires in COVID-19 (TCRdb year 2020). Study-level background: Collaborator samples came from the United States, Italy and Spain and covered acute and convalescent phases of COVID-19. The material from the prospective study consisted of cDNA or gDNA derived from T cells, B-cell-depleted T cells, or PBMCs. A freely available public database, intended as a resource for researchers studying the immune response to SARS-CoV-2, is where the repertoires were released. The dataset comprised deeply sampled blood TCRbeta repertoires from subjects exposed to, actively infected with, or recovered from COVID-19. Where HLA class I and class II types were available, the types were taken from metadata supplied by the sample provider, not from assay-based typing. The sample metadata nearly always contained a de-identified subject ID, COVID-19 status, age in years and sex. Samples were obtained from the ongoing ImmuneRACE study (first 160 participants) and from approximately 1,200 subjects provided by 6 global collaborators. Results the study describes overall, beyond this receptor: The amount of clinical and demographic metadata varied by source and participant and was provided uncurated.

The junction carries 10 bases between V and J, which are trimmed by 0 bases and 5 bases respectively. Taken from the germline V gene (reference sequence), the CDR1 and CDR2 loops are LNHDA and SQIVND. CDR3 length: 14 amino acids, cysteine to phenylalanine. The entry retains the CDR3 DNA only, 42 bases that are in frame from base 1. TCRbeta CDR3 regions were amplified from genomic DNA by means of the immunoSEQ Assay, a bias-controlled multiplex PCR. In the authors' own workflow: The number of nucleated cells in each sample was estimated from the amplification of reference gene primers within the assay. To quantify the absolute abundance of each unique TCRbeta CDR3 rearrangement, sequence reads were collapsed and filtered. For each sample, productive Simpson clonality was calculated by taking the square root of Simpson's diversity index across productive rearrangements. TCRdb stores this immuneACCESS table with in-frame sequences only. Part of the clones is absent; in the studies checked, under half of the shortfall reflects unresolved V genes, and no reason is known for the rest. V and J calls and clone size follow that table, whereas D and trimming were derived from the DNA. The sample table records 95,000 to 150,000 clones; 75% to 85% of these occur just once. The ten largest clones take up under 45% of the sample.

As regards this clone: Its antigen remains unidentified. Qualities for individual bases were not recorded, and no much larger clone is one base off.

Collaborating institutions collected whole blood in K2EDTA tubes following their own protocols. For TCRbeta analysis, collaborator samples were shipped as frozen whole blood, as isolated PBMCs, or as DNA extracted from either sample type. The origin of this receptor is a man aged 35 to 55 with active or convalescent COVID-19. The chain joins TRBV19 to TRBJ1-1, with the D gene not clear enough to name. What was sequenced was peripheral blood. The DNA is as follows: TGTGCCAGTAGTATAGATCGAAGAGGTACTGAAGCTTTCTTT. This gives the protein CASSIDRRGTEAFF.